Sequencing of this T cell receptor beta chain was carried out in a study of response to subunit inactivated influenza vaccine. This clonotype was seen only a few times. In TCRdb, the RT-PCR reads were re-called with MiXCR into one record per CDR3 protein. The table includes hundreds of thousands of distinct CDR3 sequences, approximately 15% detected once. Material: CD4+ T cells sorted from PBMCs, obtained less than 25 months after vaccination. The sequence came from a man aged 50 to 75 who received an inactivated influenza vaccine.

The CDR3 region has the DNA TGTGCCAGCAGCTGGGGCCCAGGGGGTGGCGGGGCCAACGTCCTGACTTTC. This translates into CASSWGPGGGGANVLTF. The chain carries TRBV7-2 and TRBJ2-6; 7 bases agree with TRBD1. The CDR3 is 17 amino acids. The trim removed 4 bases at V and 4 bases at J, leaving 10 bases unmatched. CDR1 is SGHTA, CDR2 FQGNSA, per germline.